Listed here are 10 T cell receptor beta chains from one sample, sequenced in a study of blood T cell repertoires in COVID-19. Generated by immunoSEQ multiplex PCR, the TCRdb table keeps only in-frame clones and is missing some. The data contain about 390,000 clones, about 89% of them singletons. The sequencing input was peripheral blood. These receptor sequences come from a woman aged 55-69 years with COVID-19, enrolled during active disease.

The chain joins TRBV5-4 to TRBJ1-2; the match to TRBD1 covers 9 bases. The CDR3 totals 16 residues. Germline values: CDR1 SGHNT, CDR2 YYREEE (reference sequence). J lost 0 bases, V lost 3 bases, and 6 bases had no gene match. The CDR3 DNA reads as TGTGCCAGCAGCTCCGGACAGGGGACCACTAACTATGGCTACACCTTC. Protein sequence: CASSSGQGTTNYGYTF. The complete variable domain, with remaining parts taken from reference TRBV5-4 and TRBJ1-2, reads ETGVTQSPTHLIKTRGQQVTLRCSSQSGHNTVSWYQQALGQGPQFIFQYYREEENGRGNFPPRFSGLQFPNYSSELNVNALELDDSALYLCASSSGQGTTNYGYTFGSGTRLTVV.

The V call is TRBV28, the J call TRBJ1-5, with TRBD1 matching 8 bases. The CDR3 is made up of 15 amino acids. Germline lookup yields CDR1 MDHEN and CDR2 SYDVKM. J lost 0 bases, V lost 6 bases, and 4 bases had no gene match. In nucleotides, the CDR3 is TGTGCCAGCAGATCAGGGGGCGCTAGCAATCAGCCCCAGCATTTT. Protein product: CASRSGGASNQPQHF. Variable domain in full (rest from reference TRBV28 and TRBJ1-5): DVKVTQSSRYLVKRTGEKVFLECVQDMDHENMFWYRQDPGLGLRLIYFSYDVKMKEKGDIPEGYSVSREKKERFSLILESASTNQTSMYLCASRSGGASNQPQHFGDGTRLSIL.

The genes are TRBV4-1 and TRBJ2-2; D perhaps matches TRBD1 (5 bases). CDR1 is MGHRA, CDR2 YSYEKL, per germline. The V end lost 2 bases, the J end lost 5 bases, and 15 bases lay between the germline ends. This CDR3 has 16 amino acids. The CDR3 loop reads CASSQWPREVTGELFF. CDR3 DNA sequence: TGCGCCAGCAGCCAATGGCCCAGGGAAGTTACCGGGGAGCTGTTTTTT.

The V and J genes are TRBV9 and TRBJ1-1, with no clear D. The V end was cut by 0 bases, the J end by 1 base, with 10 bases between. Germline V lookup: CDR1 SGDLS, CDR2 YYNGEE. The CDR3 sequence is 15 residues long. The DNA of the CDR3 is TGTGCCAGCAGCGTAGGAGGGAGGCGGAACACTGAAGCTTTCTTT. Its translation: CASSVGGRRNTEAFF.

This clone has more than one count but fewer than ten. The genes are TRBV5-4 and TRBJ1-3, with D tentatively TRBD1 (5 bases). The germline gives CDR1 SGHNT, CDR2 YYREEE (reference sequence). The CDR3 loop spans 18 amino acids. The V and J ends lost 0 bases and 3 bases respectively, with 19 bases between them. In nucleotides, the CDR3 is TGTGCCAGCAGCTTGGCCAATGTAGTCAGGGTGTTTGGAAACACCATATATTTT. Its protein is CASSLANVVRVFGNTIYF.

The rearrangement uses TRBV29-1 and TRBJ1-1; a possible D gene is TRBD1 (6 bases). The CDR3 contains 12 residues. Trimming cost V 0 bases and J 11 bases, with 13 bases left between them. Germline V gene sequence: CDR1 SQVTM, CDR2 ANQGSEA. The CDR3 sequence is CSVEDTGRGAFF. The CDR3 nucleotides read TGCAGCGTTGAAGACACAGGGCGAGGGGCTTTCTTT.

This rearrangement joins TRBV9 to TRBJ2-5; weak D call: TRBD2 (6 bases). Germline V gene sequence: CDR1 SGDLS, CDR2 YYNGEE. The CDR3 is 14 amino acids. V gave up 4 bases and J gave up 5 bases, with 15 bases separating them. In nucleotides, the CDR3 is TGTGCCAGCAGCTCCCCCCCAGGAGGGGAGACCCAGTACTTC. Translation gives CASSSPPGGETQYF.

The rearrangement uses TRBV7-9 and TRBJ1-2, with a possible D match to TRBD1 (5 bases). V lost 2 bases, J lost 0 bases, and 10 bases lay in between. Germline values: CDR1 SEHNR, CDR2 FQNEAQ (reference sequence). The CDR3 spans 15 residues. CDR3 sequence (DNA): TGTGCCAGCAGCTTAAGACAGCCCACTAACTATGGCTACACCTTC. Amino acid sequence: CASSLRQPTNYGYTF. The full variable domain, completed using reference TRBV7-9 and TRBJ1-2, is DTGVSQNPRHKITKRGQNVTFRCDPISEHNRLYWYRQTLGQGPEFLTYFQNEAQLEKSRLLSDRFSAERPKGSFSTLEIQRTEQGDSAMYLCASSLRQPTNYGYTFGSGTRLTVV.

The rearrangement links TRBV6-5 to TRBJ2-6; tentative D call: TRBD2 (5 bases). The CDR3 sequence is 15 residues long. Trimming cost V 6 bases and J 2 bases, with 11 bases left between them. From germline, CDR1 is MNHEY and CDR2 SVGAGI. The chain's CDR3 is CASRRENPGANVLTF. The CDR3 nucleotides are TGTGCCAGCAGACGGGAAAACCCTGGGGCCAACGTCCTGACTTTC.

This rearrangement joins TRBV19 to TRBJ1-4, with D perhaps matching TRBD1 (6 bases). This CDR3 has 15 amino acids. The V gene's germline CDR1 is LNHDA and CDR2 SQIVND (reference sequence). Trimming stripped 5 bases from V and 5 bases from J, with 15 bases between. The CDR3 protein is CASSPRARGNEKLFF. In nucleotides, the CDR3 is TGTGCCAGTAGTCCCCGGGCCAGGGGCAATGAAAAACTGTTTTTT.